Included here is one T cell receptor beta chain sequence, with context. Its antigen has not been determined. No quality values exist for individual bases; no much larger clone is one base distant. This sample is part of a study of shared clonotypes between healthy human individuals (dated by TCRdb to about 2020). Notes on the research overall: The cohort comprised a couple of women and a few men aged 18 to 49 years. For each donor, CD4 naive and CD4 memory were each run on three plates, CD8 naive on two plates, and CD8 memory on one plate. To estimate repertoire size and how much clonotypes are shared between individuals, the study performed deep sequencing of blood TCR repertoires from roughly five healthy adults. To increase sequencing depth and limit assay-specific biases, different laboratories used diverse techniques to prepare libraries and sequence TCR repertoires. Each donor's leukapheresis produced roughly between roughly 0.94 and 9.5 billion PBMCs.

TCR CDR3 regions were amplified from genomic DNA by multiplex PCR using the deep immunoSEQ assay. For each cell subset, the extracted genomic DNA was distributed evenly across all wells of several immunoSEQ 96-well plates, and each plate served as one replicate. For sorted subsets, approximately 210 ng genomic DNA, equal to some 30,000 T cell genomes, was loaded into each replicate PCR. The purified libraries were quantified using a Qubit 3.0 fluorometer, sized with a Bioanalyzer 2100, and then quantified again using the KAPA Library Quantification kit. Each immunoSEQ 96-well plate was sequenced on its own single-read 150-cycle Illumina NextSeq 550 flow cell. The authors processed their data as follows. Because only junctional sequences without quality scores were contained in the immunoSEQ output, filtering matching that applied to full-length reads could not be performed. To assign V/J genes and CDR3, sequences were annotated using PyIR, a Python wrapper for IgBLAST v1.9, with IMGT germline references. Reads were filtered out if the reads had weak V/J assignments (E-value above 1e-6), no CDR3, stop codons, out-of-frame junctions, or ambiguous translated residues. V3J clonotypes were defined by identical inferred V gene, J gene, and CDR3 amino acid sequence. To compute the percentage overlap between repertoires, the number of shared unique clonotypes was divided by the size of the smaller repertoire. Richness of each repertoire was evaluated using RTK rarefaction, the Chao1 estimator, and Recon v2.1 estimates of unobserved clonotypes. Generation probabilities for all TCRbeta clonotypes obtained by the gDNA method from several donors were computed using OLGA. TCRdb took over this immuneACCESS table, retaining in-frame rearrangements with V and J assigned. Such tables are incomplete; in checked studies, under half of the missing clones stem from an unresolved V gene, and the remainder is unexplained. V and J calls and clone size are copied from that table; D and trimming were computed from the DNA. The sample includes 1.5 million to 2.5 million clones, with about 94% observed a single time. The ten largest clones capture under 1.5% of the sample.

CD8 naive samples were obtained by positive selection for CCR7 among CD45RO-negative cells, yielding a CD45RA+CCR7+ population from which TemRA cells were excluded. Healthy HIV-negative adults with no recently reported acute infections or vaccinations were included as donors. Every donor was a Caucasian adult living in Nashville, Tennessee, USA. After blood collection by leukapheresis, PBMCs were isolated using Ficoll-Histopaque density gradient centrifugation and then cryopreserved in the vapor phase of liquid nitrogen. Purity and quantity of every magnetically sorted T cell population were checked by analytical flow cytometry. Each sorted fraction had its genomic DNA isolated and then quantified by UV absorbance on a Nanodrop 2000c. The germline V gene (reference sequence) gives CDR1 as MNHEY and CDR2 as SMNVEV. The germline ends are 7 bases apart after V is trimmed by 0 bases and J by 7 bases. Taken from cysteine to phenylalanine, the CDR3 has 14 residues. Only CDR3 DNA remains: 42 bases, in frame from the first base.

Overall study outcomes, separate from this receptor: Because the study included only a small number of donors, the genetic and exposure-history diversity represented was limited. Compared with non-shared clonotypes, the clonotypes found in all four sorted-subset donors had higher generation probabilities. Estimated clonotype richness was generally larger for naive than for memory subsets. Sampling was restricted to blood, and TCR repertoires in tissue are likely to differ from TCR repertoires in blood. Based on pairwise subsampling, the degree of clonotype sharing among donors was expected to be affected by sequencing depth. Incomplete sequencing was indicated by rarefaction of sorted-subset datasets, despite the large sequencing depth. Approximately 5% of naive CD4, around 3.6% of naive CD8, 2.3% of memory CD4, and about 0.4% of memory CD8 clonotypes were shared across several donors.

Sequencing used naive CD8+ T cells sorted from blood. In light of the paper, this sample's cell subset or site label describes: CD45RA+CCR7+. The TCR was taken from a man in his late teens or twenties in good health. The receptor chain draws on TRBV27 and TRBJ1-6; the D gene is not confidently resolved. The DNA sequence is given as TGTGCCAGCAGTTTATCGTTCGGGAATTCACCCCTCCACTTT. Its protein is CASSLSFGNSPLHF.